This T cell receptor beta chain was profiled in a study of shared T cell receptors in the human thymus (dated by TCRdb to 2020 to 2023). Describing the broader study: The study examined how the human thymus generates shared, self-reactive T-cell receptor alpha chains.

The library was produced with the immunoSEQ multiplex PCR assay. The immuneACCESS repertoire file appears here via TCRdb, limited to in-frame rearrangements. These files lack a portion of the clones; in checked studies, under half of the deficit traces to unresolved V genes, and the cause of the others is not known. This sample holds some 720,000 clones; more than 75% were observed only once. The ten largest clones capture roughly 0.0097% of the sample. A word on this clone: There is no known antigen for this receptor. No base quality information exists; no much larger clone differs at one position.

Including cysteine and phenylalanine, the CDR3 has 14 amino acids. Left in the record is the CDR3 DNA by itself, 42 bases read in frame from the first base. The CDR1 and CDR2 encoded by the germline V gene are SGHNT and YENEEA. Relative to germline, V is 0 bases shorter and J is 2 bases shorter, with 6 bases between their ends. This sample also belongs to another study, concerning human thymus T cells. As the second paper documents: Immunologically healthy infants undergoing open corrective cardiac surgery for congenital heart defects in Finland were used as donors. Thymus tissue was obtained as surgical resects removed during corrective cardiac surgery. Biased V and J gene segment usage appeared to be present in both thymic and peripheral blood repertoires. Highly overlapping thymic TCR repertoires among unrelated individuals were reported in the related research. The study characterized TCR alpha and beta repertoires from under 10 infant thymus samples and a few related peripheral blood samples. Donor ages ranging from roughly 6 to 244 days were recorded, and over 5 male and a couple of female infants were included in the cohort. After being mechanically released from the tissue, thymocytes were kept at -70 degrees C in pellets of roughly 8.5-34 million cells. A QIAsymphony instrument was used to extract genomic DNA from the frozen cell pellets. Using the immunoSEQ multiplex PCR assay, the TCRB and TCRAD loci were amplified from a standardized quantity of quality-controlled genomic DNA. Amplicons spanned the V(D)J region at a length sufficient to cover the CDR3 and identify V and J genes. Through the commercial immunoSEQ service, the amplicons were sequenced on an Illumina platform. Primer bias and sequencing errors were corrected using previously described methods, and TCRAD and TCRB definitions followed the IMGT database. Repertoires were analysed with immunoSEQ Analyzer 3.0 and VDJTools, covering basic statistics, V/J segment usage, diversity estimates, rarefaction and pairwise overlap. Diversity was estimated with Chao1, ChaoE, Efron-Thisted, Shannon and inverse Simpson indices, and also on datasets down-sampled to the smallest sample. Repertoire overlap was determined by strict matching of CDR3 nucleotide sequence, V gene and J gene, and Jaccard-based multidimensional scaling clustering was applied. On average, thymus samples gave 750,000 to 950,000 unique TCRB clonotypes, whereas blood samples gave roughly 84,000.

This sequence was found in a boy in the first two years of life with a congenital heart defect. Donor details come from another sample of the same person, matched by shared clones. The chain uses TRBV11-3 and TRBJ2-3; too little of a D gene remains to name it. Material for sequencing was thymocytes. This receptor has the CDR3 CASSLDRITDTQYF. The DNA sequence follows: TGTGCCAGCAGCTTAGACAGAATCACAGATACGCAGTATTTT.